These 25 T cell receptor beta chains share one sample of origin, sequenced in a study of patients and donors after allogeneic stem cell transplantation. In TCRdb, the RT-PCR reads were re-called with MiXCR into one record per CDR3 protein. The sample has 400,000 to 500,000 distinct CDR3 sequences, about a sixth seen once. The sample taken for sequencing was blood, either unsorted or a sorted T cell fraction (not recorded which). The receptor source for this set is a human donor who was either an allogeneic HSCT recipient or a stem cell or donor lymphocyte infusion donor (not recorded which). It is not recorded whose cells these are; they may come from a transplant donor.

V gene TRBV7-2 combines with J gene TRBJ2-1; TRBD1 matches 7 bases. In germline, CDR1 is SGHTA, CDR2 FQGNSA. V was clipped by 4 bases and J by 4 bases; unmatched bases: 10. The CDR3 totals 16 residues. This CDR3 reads CASSYRQGGGYNEQFF. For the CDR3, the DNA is TGTGCCAGCAGCTACCGACAGGGTGGTGGGTACAATGAGCAGTTCTTC.

The CDR3 nucleotides read TGTGCCAGCAGTTTAAAGACCTCGGGGCCCCAGCATTTT. This codes for CASSLKTSGPQHF. The gene calls are TRBV12-3 or TRBV12-4 and TRBJ1-5; D is ambiguous. The ends were cut back, 2 bases at V and 9 bases at J, with 11 bases in the middle. This CDR3 has 13 amino acids.

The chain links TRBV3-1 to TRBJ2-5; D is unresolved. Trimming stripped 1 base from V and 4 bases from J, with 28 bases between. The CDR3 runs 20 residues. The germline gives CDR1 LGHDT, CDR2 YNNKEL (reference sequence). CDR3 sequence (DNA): TGTGCCAGCAGCCAAGGCTACGGGTTTACCAAGAGAGACCCTGTAGAGACCCAGTACTTC. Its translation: CASSQGYGFTKRDPVETQYF.

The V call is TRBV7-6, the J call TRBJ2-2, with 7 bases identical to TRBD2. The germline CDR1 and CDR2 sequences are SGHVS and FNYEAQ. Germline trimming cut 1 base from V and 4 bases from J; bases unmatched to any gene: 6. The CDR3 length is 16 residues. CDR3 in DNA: TGTGCCAGCAGCTTAGGAGGCGGGGGAGCCACCGGGGAGCTGTTTTTT. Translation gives CASSLGGGGATGELFF.

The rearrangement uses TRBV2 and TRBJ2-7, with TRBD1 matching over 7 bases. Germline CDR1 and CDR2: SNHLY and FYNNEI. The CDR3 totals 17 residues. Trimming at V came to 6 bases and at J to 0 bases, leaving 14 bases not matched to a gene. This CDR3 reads CASRIGSTGHLSYEQYF. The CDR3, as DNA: TGTGCCAGCAGGATCGGATCGACAGGGCACCTCTCCTACGAGCAGTACTTC.

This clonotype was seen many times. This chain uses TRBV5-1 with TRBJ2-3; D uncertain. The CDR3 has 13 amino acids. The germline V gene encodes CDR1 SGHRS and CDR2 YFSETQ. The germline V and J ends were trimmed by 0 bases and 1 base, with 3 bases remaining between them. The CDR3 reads CASSLEGTDTQYF. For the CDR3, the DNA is TGCGCCAGCAGCTTGGAAGGCACAGATACGCAGTATTTT. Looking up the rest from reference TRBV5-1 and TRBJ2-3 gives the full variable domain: KAGVTQTPRYLIKTRGQQVTLSCSPISGHRSVSWYQQTPGQGLQFLFEYFSETQRNKGNFPGRFSGRQFSNSRSEMNVSTLELGDSALYLCASSLEGTDTQYFGPGTRLTVL.

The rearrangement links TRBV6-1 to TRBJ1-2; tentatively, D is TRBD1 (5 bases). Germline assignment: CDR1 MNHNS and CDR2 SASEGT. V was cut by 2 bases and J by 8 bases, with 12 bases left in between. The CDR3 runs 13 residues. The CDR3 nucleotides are TGTGCCAGCAGTGAAATCTGGGCAGGGGGCTACACCTTC. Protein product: CASSEIWAGGYTF.

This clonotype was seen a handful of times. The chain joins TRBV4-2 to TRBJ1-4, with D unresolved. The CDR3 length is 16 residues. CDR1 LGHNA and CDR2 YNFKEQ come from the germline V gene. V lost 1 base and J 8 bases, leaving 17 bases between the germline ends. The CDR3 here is CASSQGAIGFWEKLFF. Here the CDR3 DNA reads TGTGCCAGCAGCCAAGGGGCCATCGGGTTTTGGGAAAAACTGTTTTTT.

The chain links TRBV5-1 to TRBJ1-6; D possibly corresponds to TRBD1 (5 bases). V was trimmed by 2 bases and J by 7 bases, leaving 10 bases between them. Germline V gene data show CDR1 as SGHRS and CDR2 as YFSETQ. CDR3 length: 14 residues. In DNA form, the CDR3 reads TGCGCCAGCAGCTTCGGACACCGAAATTCACCCCTCCACTTT. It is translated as CASSFGHRNSPLHF.

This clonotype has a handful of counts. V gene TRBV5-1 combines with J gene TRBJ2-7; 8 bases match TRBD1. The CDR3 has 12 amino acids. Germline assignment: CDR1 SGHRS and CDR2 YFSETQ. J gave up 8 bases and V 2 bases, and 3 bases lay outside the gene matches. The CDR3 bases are TGCGCCAGCAGCTTAGGACAGGGCAAGCAGTACTTC. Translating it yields CASSLGQGKQYF.

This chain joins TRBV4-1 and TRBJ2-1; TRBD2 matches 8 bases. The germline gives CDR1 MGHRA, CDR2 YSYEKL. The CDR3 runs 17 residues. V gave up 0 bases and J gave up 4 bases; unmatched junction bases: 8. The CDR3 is CASSQDPAGGWYNEQFF. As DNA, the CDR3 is TGCGCCAGCAGCCAAGATCCGGCGGGAGGATGGTACAATGAGCAGTTCTTC.

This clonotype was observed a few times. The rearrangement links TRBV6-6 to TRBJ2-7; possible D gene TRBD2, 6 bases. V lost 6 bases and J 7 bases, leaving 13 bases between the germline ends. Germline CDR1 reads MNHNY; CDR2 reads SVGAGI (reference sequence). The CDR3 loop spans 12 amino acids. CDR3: CASSPRGREQYF. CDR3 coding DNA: TGTGCCAGCAGCCCCCGGGGGAGGGAGCAGTACTTC.

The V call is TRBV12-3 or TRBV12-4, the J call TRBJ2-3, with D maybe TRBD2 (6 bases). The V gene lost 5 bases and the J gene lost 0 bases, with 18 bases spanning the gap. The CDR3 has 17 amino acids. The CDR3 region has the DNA TGTGCCAGCAGTGCGTGGGACTGGAAATATAGCACAGATACGCAGTATTTT. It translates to CASSAWDWKYSTDTQYF.

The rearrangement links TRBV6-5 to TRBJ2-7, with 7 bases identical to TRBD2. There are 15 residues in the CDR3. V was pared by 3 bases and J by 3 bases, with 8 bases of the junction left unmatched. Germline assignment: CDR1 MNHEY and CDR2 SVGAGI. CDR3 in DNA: TGTGCCAGCAGTTATAGAGGCGGGAGCCACTACGAGCAGTACTTC. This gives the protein CASSYRGGSHYEQYF.

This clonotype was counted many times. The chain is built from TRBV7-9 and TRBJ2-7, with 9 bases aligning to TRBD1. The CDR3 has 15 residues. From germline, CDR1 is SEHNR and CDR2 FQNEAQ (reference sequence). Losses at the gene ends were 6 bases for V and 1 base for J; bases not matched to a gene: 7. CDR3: CASSLTGGISYEQYF. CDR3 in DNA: TGTGCCAGCAGTTTGACAGGGGGGATTTCCTACGAGCAGTACTTC.

For the CDR3, the DNA is TGTGCCAGTAGTACTAGCGGGCAATCCTACGAGCAGTACTTC. This codes for CASSTSGQSYEQYF. The chain is built from TRBV19 and TRBJ2-7; 8 positions agree with TRBD2. Trimming removed 4 bases from V and 1 base from J; junction bases left unmatched: 3. Germline CDR1 is LNHDA and CDR2 is SQIVND (reference sequence). The CDR3 totals 14 residues.

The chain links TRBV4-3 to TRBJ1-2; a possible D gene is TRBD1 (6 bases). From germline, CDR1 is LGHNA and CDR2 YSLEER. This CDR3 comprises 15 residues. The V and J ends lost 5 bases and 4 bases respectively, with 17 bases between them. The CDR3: CASSISRGDIYGYTF. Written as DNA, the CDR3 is TGCGCCAGCAGCATATCGAGGGGGGATATCTATGGCTACACCTTC.

This CDR3 reads CASSILWTGELFF. The CDR3 DNA is TGTGCCAGCAGTATCCTTTGGACCGGGGAGCTGTTTTTT. The gene calls are TRBV27 and TRBJ2-2; D call uncertain. Germline lookup yields CDR1 MNHEY and CDR2 SMNVEV (reference sequence). With 5 bases removed from V and 5 bases from J, the gap between germline ends came to 9 bases. The length of the CDR3 is 13 residues.

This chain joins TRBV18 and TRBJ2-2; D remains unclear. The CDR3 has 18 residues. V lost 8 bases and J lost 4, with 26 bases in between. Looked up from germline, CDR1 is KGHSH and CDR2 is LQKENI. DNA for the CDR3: TGTGCCAGCCTCACCATGAGTCCGGTTCGGTCGAGCACCGGGGAGCTGTTTTTT. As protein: CASLTMSPVRSSTGELFF.

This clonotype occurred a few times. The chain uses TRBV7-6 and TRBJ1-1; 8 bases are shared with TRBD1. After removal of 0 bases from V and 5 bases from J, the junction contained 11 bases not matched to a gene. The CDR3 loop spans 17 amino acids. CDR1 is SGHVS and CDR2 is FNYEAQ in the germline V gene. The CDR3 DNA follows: TGTGCCAGCAGCTTAGCGGACAGGGCCACCCCTACGACTGAAGCTTTCTTT. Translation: CASSLADRATPTTEAFF.

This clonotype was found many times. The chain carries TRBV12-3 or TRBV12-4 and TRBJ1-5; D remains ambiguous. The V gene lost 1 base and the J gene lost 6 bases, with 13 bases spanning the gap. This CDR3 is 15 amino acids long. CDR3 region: CASSLGGKITQPQHF. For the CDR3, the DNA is TGTGCCAGCAGTTTAGGGGGAAAGATTACTCAGCCCCAGCATTTT.

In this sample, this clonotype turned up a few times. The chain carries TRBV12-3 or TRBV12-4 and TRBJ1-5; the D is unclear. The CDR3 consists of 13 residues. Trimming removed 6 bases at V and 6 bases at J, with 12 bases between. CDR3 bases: TGTGCCAGCAGCGCCCACGAAGTTCAGCCCCAGCATTTT. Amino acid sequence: CASSAHEVQPQHF.

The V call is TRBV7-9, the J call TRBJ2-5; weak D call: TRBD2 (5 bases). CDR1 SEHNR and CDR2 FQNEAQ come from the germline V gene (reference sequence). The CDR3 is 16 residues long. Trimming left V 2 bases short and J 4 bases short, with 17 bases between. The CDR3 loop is CASSLLGELLGETQYF. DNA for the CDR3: TGTGCCAGCAGCTTACTTGGGGAGCTTTTGGGAGAGACCCAGTACTTC.

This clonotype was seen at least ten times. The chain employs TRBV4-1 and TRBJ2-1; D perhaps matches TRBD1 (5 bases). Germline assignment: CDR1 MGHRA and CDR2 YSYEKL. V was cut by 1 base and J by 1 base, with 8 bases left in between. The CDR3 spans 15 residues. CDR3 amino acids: CASSQGQRSYNEQFF. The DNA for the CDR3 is TGCGCCAGCAGCCAAGGACAGAGGTCCTACAATGAGCAGTTCTTC.

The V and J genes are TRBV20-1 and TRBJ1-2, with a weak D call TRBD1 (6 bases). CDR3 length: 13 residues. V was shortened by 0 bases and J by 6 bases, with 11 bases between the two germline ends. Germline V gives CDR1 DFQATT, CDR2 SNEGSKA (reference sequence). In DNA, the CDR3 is TGCAGTGCTAGAGATGGGCCAGGGGATGGCTACACCTTC. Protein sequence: CSARDGPGDGYTF.